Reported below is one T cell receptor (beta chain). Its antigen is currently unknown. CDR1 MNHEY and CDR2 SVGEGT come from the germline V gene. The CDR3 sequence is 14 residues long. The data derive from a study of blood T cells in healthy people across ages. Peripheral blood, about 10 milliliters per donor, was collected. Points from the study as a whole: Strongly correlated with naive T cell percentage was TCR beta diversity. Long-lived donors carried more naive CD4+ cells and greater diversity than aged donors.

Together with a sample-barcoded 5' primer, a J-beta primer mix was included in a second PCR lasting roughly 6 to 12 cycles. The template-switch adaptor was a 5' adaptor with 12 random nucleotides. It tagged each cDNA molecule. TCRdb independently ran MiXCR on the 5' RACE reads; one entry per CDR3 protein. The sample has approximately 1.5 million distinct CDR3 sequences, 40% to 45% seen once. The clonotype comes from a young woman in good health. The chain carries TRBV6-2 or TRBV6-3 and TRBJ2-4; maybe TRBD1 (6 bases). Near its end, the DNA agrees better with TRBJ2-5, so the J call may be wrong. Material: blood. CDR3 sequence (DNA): TGTGCCAGCAGTGAGGCCCCGGGACAAAAGACCCAGTACTTC. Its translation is CASSEAPGQKTQYF.